This entry lists 7 T cell receptor beta chains sequenced from one sample in a study of beta chain features in type 1 diabetes. Study observations and caveats: Shorter TCRB CDR3s, moderately but significantly so, marked every one of the four CD4+ subsets in Type 1 diabetes patients.

These TCRs' antigens remain unknown. Every isolated RNA sample was fully reverse transcribed, so sequencing captured expressed TCRB transcripts. The repertoire was sequenced with immunoSEQ multiplex PCR; TCRdb's copy has only in-frame clones and lacks some. Among 350,000 to 450,000 clones listed, roughly 12% were seen once. The specimen was naive CD4+ T cells from blood. The receptors shown here come from a woman under 30 with type 1 diabetes.

The CDR3 nucleotides are TGTGCCAGCAGTTACTCCGGTCCAGGGAACAATGAGCAGTTCTTC. Translated, it gives CASSYSGPGNNEQFF. V gene TRBV6-5 combines with J gene TRBJ2-1; TRBD1 might be the D (5 bases). The CDR3 has 15 residues. CDR1 is MNHEY and CDR2 is SVGAGI in the germline V gene. V was cut by 0 bases and J by 5 bases, with 11 bases left in between.

This clone has more than one count but fewer than ten. CDR3 sequence: CASHHGRTGFEALPEKLFF. DNA of the CDR3: TGCGCCAGCCACCACGGACGGACAGGCTTTGAGGCCCTACCTGAAAAACTGTTTTTT. The V gene is TRBV5-1, the J gene TRBJ1-4; 7 positions match TRBD1. The V gene's germline CDR1 is SGHRS and CDR2 YFSETQ. The CDR3 is 19 residues long. Losses at the gene ends were 7 bases for V and 7 bases for J; bases not matched to a gene: 25.

The chain carries TRBV9 and TRBJ2-6, with D tentatively TRBD2 (5 bases). The CDR3 runs 17 residues. Trimming removed 5 bases from V and 1 base from J, with 16 bases in between. Germline V gene lookup returns CDR1 SGDLS and CDR2 YYNGEE. CDR3 amino acids: CASRATGVASGANVLTF. The CDR3 bases are TGTGCCAGCAGAGCCACCGGGGTAGCTTCTGGGGCCAACGTCCTGACTTTC.

The chain recombines TRBV5-6 with TRBJ1-1; tentatively, D is TRBD1 (5 bases). The CDR3 runs to 15 residues. With 4 bases removed from V and 3 bases from J, the gap between germline ends came to 16 bases. Looked up from germline, CDR1 is SGHDT and CDR2 is YYEEEE. This CDR3 reads CASSLVGREDTEAFF. In nucleotides, the CDR3 is TGTGCCAGCAGCCTCGTCGGCAGGGAGGACACTGAAGCTTTCTTT.

In this sample, this clone turned up a few times. V is TRBV7-9 and J is TRBJ2-7; 7 bases are shared with TRBD1. The V segment lost 2 bases and the J segment 6 bases; nucleotides outside the gene matches: 13. This CDR3 spans 16 amino acids. Germline V gene data show CDR1 as SEHNR and CDR2 as FQNEAQ (reference sequence). The chain's CDR3 is CASSLWDHRGLREQYF. DNA of the CDR3: TGTGCCAGCAGCTTATGGGATCACAGGGGTTTGCGCGAGCAGTACTTC.

The rearrangement links TRBV10-3 to TRBJ1-2; D remains unclear. With 4 bases removed from V and 2 bases from J, the gap between germline ends came to 8 bases. This CDR3 has 13 amino acids. The germline V gene has CDR1 ENHRY and CDR2 SYGVKD. CDR3 sequence: CAISADMNYGYTF. CDR3 nucleotide sequence: TGTGCCATCAGTGCCGACATGAACTATGGCTACACCTTC.

In its sample, this clone was seen a few times. The chain carries TRBV7-8 and TRBJ2-7, with 12 bases that match TRBD2. The CDR3 is made up of 16 amino acids. The germline CDR1 and CDR2 sequences are SGHVS and FQNEAQ. V shed 7 bases and J 5 bases; nucleotides not matched to a gene: 12. CDR3 DNA sequence: TGTGCCAGCACCCAACGGAGACTAGCGGGAGCACACGAGCAGTACTTC. As protein: CASTQRRLAGAHEQYF.